This paragraph reports one TCR beta chain. Its cognate antigen is unknown. This entry is derived from a study of T cells in Graves' hyperthyroidism and ophthalmopathy. Germline trimming cut 3 bases from V and 2 bases from J; bases unmatched to any gene: 4. Germline-derived CDR1 and CDR2 are DFQATT and SNEGSKA (reference sequence). The CDR3 loop spans 14 amino acids. Exclusion followed for patients with uncontrolled infection, other autoimmune disease, pregnancy or lactation. Diagnosis relied on clinical symptoms, serum thyroxine and TRAb, thyroid ultrasound and orbital computed tomography. The PBMCs were taken from approximately 9 ml of fresh peripheral blood. General study findings and limits: Blood held most thyroid clonotypes expanded above 0.001 frequency.

Regions amplified from RNA transcripts were the TCR beta CDR3 regions. Carried out on the TCR CDR3, a first-round RT-PCR used the HTBI primer set. In TCRdb, the multiplex PCR reads were re-called with MiXCR into one record per CDR3 protein. The sample has fewer than 600,000 distinct CDR3 sequences, around 15% seen once. This receptor was taken from a woman between 40 and 50 years old with Graves' hyperthyroidism. The rearrangement uses TRBV20-1 and TRBJ2-7, with 10 bases that match TRBD2. Sequencing was performed on blood. The CDR3 coding sequence is TGCAGTGCTAGGTCCCTAGCGGGGGCCTACGAGCAGTACTTC. It codes for CSARSLAGAYEQYF.